Following are 18 T cell receptor beta chains from one sample sequenced in a study of beta chain features in type 1 diabetes. The authors reverse transcribed all of the isolated RNA, so sequencing captured expressed TCRB transcripts. The protocol was immunoSEQ multiplex PCR, while the TCRdb copy is restricted to in-frame clones and leaves out a portion. The sample lists approximately 250,000 clones, 9.6% occurring once. Input material: naive CD4+ T cells from blood. The receptors stem from a woman younger than 30 in good health.

This clone was detected a few times. The CDR3 is CASSWARIGNSNQPQHF. The CDR3 nucleotides are TGTGCCAGCAGCTGGGCTCGAATTGGAAATAGCAATCAGCCCCAGCATTTT. The rearrangement joins TRBV5-6 to TRBJ1-5; D is uncertain. V was clipped by 3 bases and J by 0 bases, with 16 bases between them. The CDR3 consists of 17 residues. CDR1 SGHDT and CDR2 YYEEEE come from the germline V gene.

J is TRBJ2-2 and V is TRBV5-1, with TRBD1 identical over 7 bases. This CDR3 region has 16 residues. Germline V gene sequence: CDR1 SGHRS, CDR2 YFSETQ. V lost 4 bases to trimming and J lost 0 bases; unmatched junction nucleotides: 6. Here the CDR3 reads CASSRPTGSNTGELFF. The DNA of the CDR3 is TGCGCCAGCAGCCGTCCGACAGGGTCGAACACCGGGGAGCTGTTTTTT.

This clone has just a few counts. This sequence joins TRBV5-1 and TRBJ2-7; tentatively, D is TRBD1 (7 bases). In germline, CDR1 is SGHRS, CDR2 YFSETQ. The V end was cut by 1 base, the J end by 2 bases, with 22 bases between. This CDR3 comprises 18 residues. The chain's CDR3 is CASSLMVYGRGAAYEQYF. Written as DNA, the CDR3 is TGCGCCAGCAGCTTGATGGTCTACGGCAGGGGGGCGGCCTACGAGCAGTACTTC. The variable domain in full, with the rest retrieved from reference TRBV5-1 and TRBJ2-7, is KAGVTQTPRYLIKTRGQQVTLSCSPISGHRSVSWYQQTPGQGLQFLFEYFSETQRNKGNFPGRFSGRQFSNSRSEMNVSTLELGDSALYLCASSLMVYGRGAAYEQYFGPGTRLTVT.

This clone came up a few times. This chain connects TRBV25-1 to TRBJ2-2; D unresolved. Trimming pared 4 bases from V and 6 bases from J, leaving 6 bases between. From germline, CDR1 is MGHDK and CDR2 SYGVNS. The CDR3 is made up of 12 amino acids. CDR3 loop: CASSGAPGELFF. CDR3 coding DNA: TGTGCCAGCAGTGGGGCCCCCGGGGAGCTGTTTTTT.

This clone has a count of ten or more. V gene TRBV5-4 combines with J gene TRBJ2-5; D is unresolved. Per germline, CDR1 SGHNT and CDR2 YYREEE (reference sequence). The CDR3 extends over 13 amino acids. V was pared by 5 bases and J by 2 bases, with 10 bases between. For the CDR3, the DNA is TGTGCCAGCAGTATATTATCTCAAGAGACCCAGTACTTC. It is translated as CASSILSQETQYF.

J is TRBJ1-1 and V is TRBV7-9; 10 positions agree with TRBD1. This CDR3 is 16 amino acids long. The germline V gene has CDR1 SEHNR and CDR2 FQNEAQ (reference sequence). V lost 5 bases, J lost 1 base, and 7 bases stayed unmatched. The DNA for the CDR3 is TGTGCCAGCAGCGGTCCCGGGACAGGGGAGAACACTGAAGCTTTCTTT. This codes for CASSGPGTGENTEAFF.

Only a few counts were recorded for this clone. This sequence joins TRBV7-9 and TRBJ2-1, with a possible D match to TRBD2 (6 bases). The CDR3 sequence is 13 residues long. The V gene's germline CDR1 is SEHNR and CDR2 FQNEAQ (reference sequence). The V gene lost 8 bases and the J gene lost 9 bases, with 17 bases spanning the gap. In DNA, the CDR3 is TGTGCCAGCGCTGACGGACCGGGACTTGAGCAGTTCTTC. Its translation is CASADGPGLEQFF.

This clone was observed a few times. This chain connects TRBV7-8 to TRBJ2-3, with 11 bases identical to TRBD2. This CDR3 comprises 17 residues. CDR1 is SGHVS and CDR2 is FQNEAQ in the germline V gene. Trimming took 1 base from V and 4 from J; bases not matched to a gene: 7. The CDR3 region is CASSLVTSGGFPDTQYF. CDR3 sequence (DNA): TGTGCCAGCAGCTTAGTAACTAGCGGGGGTTTCCCAGATACGCAGTATTTT.

This clone showed up many times. The chain has TRBV4-1 and TRBJ1-5; D unclear. V shed 3 bases and J shed 8 bases, with 17 bases lying between them. CDR1 is MGHRA and CDR2 is YSYEKL in the germline V gene. The CDR3 length is 15 residues. The CDR3 DNA reads as TGCGCCAGCAGCCATCTAGACGGCCGTATGGAGCCCCAGCATTTT. Amino acids: CASSHLDGRMEPQHF.

This clone was seen only a few times. Other DNA sequences in this specimen translate into the identical CDR3. The J gene is TRBJ1-5, the V gene TRBV30; D is undetermined. The CDR3 sequence is 13 residues long. Germline CDR1 and CDR2: GTSNPN and SVGIG (reference sequence). The V end was cut by 2 bases, the J end by 3 bases, with 8 bases between. The CDR3 spells CAWSSGLNQPQHF. The DNA of the CDR3 is TGTGCCTGGAGTTCGGGTCTCAATCAGCCCCAGCATTTT.

This clone was observed a few times. For the CDR3, the DNA is TGTGCCAGCAGCTTGGGGGCTAGCGGGGGTGAGACCCAGTACTTC. The encoded protein is CASSLGASGGETQYF. J is TRBJ2-5 and V is TRBV5-8; TRBD2 aligns across 10 bases. Germline CDR1 reads SGHTS; CDR2 reads YDEGEE. V trimming: 0 bases; J trimming: 5 bases; junction bases outside the gene matches: 4. This CDR3 region has 15 residues.

There are a few counts of this clone. This chain connects TRBV30 to TRBJ1-5; D remains ambiguous. CDR1 is GTSNPN, CDR2 SVGIG, per germline (reference sequence). Trimming took 0 bases from V and 2 from J, leaving 11 bases between them. The CDR3 sequence is 15 residues long. The CDR3 DNA sequence: TGTGCCTGGAGTGTACGGAGGGTTGGCAATCAGCCCCAGCATTTT. Its protein product is CAWSVRRVGNQPQHF.

At least ten counts were recorded for this clone. The V call is TRBV9, the J call TRBJ2-7, with 9 bases aligning to TRBD1. Germline loops: CDR1 SGDLS, CDR2 YYNGEE. This CDR3 has 14 residues. The J segment lost 0 bases and the V segment lost 2 bases, leaving 0 bases of the junction unmatched. This chain's CDR3 is CASSVTGGSYEQYF. Here the CDR3 DNA reads TGTGCCAGCAGCGTGACAGGGGGCTCCTACGAGCAGTACTTC.

This chain uses TRBV5-1 with TRBJ2-5; D possibly corresponds to TRBD1 (5 bases). V lost 4 bases, J lost 1 base, and 14 bases lay in between. Germline V gene sequence: CDR1 SGHRS, CDR2 YFSETQ. The CDR3 totals 15 residues. Here the CDR3 reads CASSLSGQSQETQYF. CDR3 DNA sequence: TGCGCCAGCAGCCTCTCAGGACAATCCCAAGAGACCCAGTACTTC.

This rearrangement joins TRBV6-1 to TRBJ2-7; D may be TRBD1 (6 bases). The V end was cut by 4 bases, the J end by 6 bases, with 10 bases between. Germline CDR1 and CDR2: MNHNS and SASEGT. The CDR3 sequence is 12 residues long. The CDR3 nucleotides read TGTGCCAGCAGTGTACAGGGTGGCGAGCAGTACTTC. This sequence encodes CASSVQGGEQYF.

This clone was counted only a few times. The CDR3 DNA follows: TGTGCCAGCAGCCCTGAGAGAAACACCATATATTTT. Translating gives CASSPERNTIYF. The gene calls are TRBV9 and TRBJ1-3; no firm D call. The CDR3 consists of 12 residues. Germline lookup yields CDR1 SGDLS and CDR2 YYNGEE. V dropped 4 bases and J dropped 5 bases, with 7 bases sitting between them.

The V call is TRBV4-2, the J call TRBJ1-5; 7 nucleotides agree with TRBD1. Germline values: CDR1 LGHNA, CDR2 YNFKEQ. The CDR3 runs 17 residues. V lost 4 bases to trimming and J lost 0 bases; unmatched junction nucleotides: 9. This CDR3 is CASSRGTEPYSNQPQHF. The CDR3 DNA is TGTGCCAGCAGCCGGGGGACAGAACCCTATAGCAATCAGCCCCAGCATTTT.

This clone was seen only a few times. The chain combines TRBV15 with TRBJ1-5; D ambiguous. Looked up from germline, CDR1 is LNHNV and CDR2 is YYDKDF (reference sequence). V gave up 5 bases and J gave up 0 bases, with 8 bases separating them. This CDR3 contains 14 residues. CDR3 protein: CATSSDNSNQPQHF. As DNA, the CDR3 is TGTGCCACCAGCTCTGACAATAGCAATCAGCCCCAGCATTTT.